The 13 T cell receptor beta chains reported below all come from one sample, sequenced in a study of T cells in Graves' hyperthyroidism and ophthalmopathy. Amplified regions were TCR beta CDR3 sequences from RNA transcripts. The HTBI primer set was used in a first-round RT-PCR of the TCR CDR3. TCRdb redid the calling of the multiplex PCR reads with MiXCR, one entry per CDR3 protein. The table has approximately 640,000 distinct CDR3 sequences, 15% to 20% seen once; the top ten hold around a sixth. The source material was blood. Receptors were obtained from a man aged 50-60 years with Graves' hyperthyroidism.

This clonotype was detected ten times or more. This chain uses TRBV2 with TRBJ2-1, with no clear D. Deletions cut 7 bases from V and 8 bases from J, with 9 bases between. The CDR3 extends over 11 amino acids. Germline assignment: CDR1 SNHLY and CDR2 FYNNEI. The CDR3 coding sequence is TGTGCCAGCACCGAGATAGATGAGCAGTTCTTC. Translating gives CASTEIDEQFF. The full variable domain, with the rest looked up from reference TRBV2 and TRBJ2-1, is EPEVTQTPSHQVTQMGQEVILRCVPISNHLYFYWYRQILGQKVEFLVSFYNNEISEKSEIFDDQFSVERPDGSNFTLKIRSTKLEDSAMYFCASTEIDEQFFGPGTRLTVL.

This clonotype was counted ten times or more. V is TRBV18 and J is TRBJ2-5; D may be TRBD1 (5 bases). The CDR3 runs 13 residues. Deletions cut 3 bases from V and 5 bases from J, with 10 bases between. Germline V gene data show CDR1 as KGHSH and CDR2 as LQKENI. CDR3 amino acids: CASSPLRAETQYF. CDR3 DNA sequence: TGTGCCAGCTCACCTCTCAGGGCGGAGACCCAGTACTTC.

This clonotype appeared many times. The J gene is TRBJ1-6, the V gene TRBV7-2; TRBD1 aligns across 8 bases. The CDR3 totals 16 residues. V was pared by 3 bases and J by 1 base, with 2 bases of the junction left unmatched. The germline gives CDR1 SGHTA, CDR2 FQGNSA. CDR3 in amino acids: CASSLQGASYNSPLHF. The CDR3 DNA reads TGTGCCAGCAGCTTGCAGGGGGCGTCCTATAATTCACCCCTCCACTTT.

This clonotype came up many times. The V call is TRBV28, the J call TRBJ1-5; a possible D gene is TRBD1 (5 bases). The CDR3 extends over 15 amino acids. The V end was cut by 3 bases, the J end by 1 base, with 10 bases between. The germline gives CDR1 MDHEN, CDR2 SYDVKM. CDR3 bases: TGTGCCAGCAGTTTTCAGGGAGTCAGCAATCAGCCCCAGCATTTT. Translating it yields CASSFQGVSNQPQHF.

The V and J genes are TRBV30 and TRBJ2-1; weak D call: TRBD2 (5 bases). Germline V lookup: CDR1 GTSNPN, CDR2 SVGIG (reference sequence). The CDR3 is 13 amino acids. The ends were cut back, 4 bases at V and 7 bases at J, with 14 bases in the middle. The CDR3 here is CAWNSGIVNEQFF. The CDR3 DNA follows: TGTGCCTGGAATTCCGGGATAGTTAATGAGCAGTTCTTC.

The chain joins TRBV20-1 to TRBJ2-7; 7 nucleotides match TRBD1. The CDR3 consists of 15 residues. The V and J ends lost 0 bases and 0 bases, in that order; junction bases with no gene match: 5. In germline, CDR1 is DFQATT, CDR2 SNEGSKA (reference sequence). CDR3 residues: CSARDEGGLSYEQYF. The CDR3 DNA reads TGCAGTGCTAGAGATGAAGGGGGCCTCTCCTACGAGCAGTACTTC.

This clonotype was picked up a small number of times. The chain carries TRBV19 and TRBJ2-7, with TRBD2 as a possible D gene (7 bases). Looked up from germline, CDR1 is LNHDA and CDR2 is SQIVND (reference sequence). V lost 3 bases and J lost 0, with 15 bases in between. The CDR3 is made up of 16 amino acids. This CDR3 reads CASSMFAGAASYEQYF. The DNA of the CDR3 is TGTGCCAGTAGTATGTTCGCGGGGGCCGCCTCCTACGAGCAGTACTTC.

This clonotype came up many times. The chain uses TRBV10-2 and TRBJ2-2; no reliable D call. This CDR3 is built from 14 residues. Trimming cost V 6 bases and J 4 bases, with 12 bases left between them. Germline V gene data show CDR1 as WSHSY and CDR2 as SAAADI. The CDR3 region is CASRVGSITGELFF. For the CDR3, the DNA is TGCGCCAGCAGAGTGGGATCGATCACCGGGGAGCTGTTTTTT.

V is TRBV30 and J is TRBJ1-2; weak D call: TRBD1 (5 bases). CDR3 length: 14 amino acids. Trimming stripped 2 bases from V and 5 bases from J, with 15 bases between. Germline V gene lookup returns CDR1 GTSNPN and CDR2 SVGIG (reference sequence). The CDR3 spells CAWSLGVLSYGYTF. CDR3 DNA: TGTGCCTGGAGTCTGGGGGTCCTAAGTTATGGCTACACCTTC.

This clonotype showed up just a few times. The V call is TRBV6-6, the J call TRBJ1-5; TRBD1 aligns across 9 bases. The CDR3 sequence is 16 residues long. Trimming took 2 bases from V and 4 from J; bases not matched to a gene: 6. The V gene's germline CDR1 is MNHNY and CDR2 SVGAGI (reference sequence). The CDR3 DNA follows: TGTGCCAGCAGTTACCTGGGACAGGGTTTTAATCAGCCCCAGCATTTT. Amino acid sequence: CASSYLGQGFNQPQHF.

Many counts were recorded for this clonotype. The chain links TRBV2 to TRBJ2-1; 7 bases map to TRBD1. Trimming cost V 3 bases and J 6 bases; bases outside gene matches: 2. The CDR3 runs 13 residues. Germline V gene data show CDR1 as SNHLY and CDR2 as FYNNEI. The CDR3 sequence is CASSDRQGNEQFF. The CDR3 DNA sequence: TGTGCCAGCAGTGACAGACAGGGCAATGAGCAGTTCTTC.

About this clonotype: A read error may be the cause here, since a much bigger clone is one base away. The rearrangement uses TRBV6-2 or TRBV6-3 and TRBJ1-5, with TRBD1 as a possible D gene (6 bases). The CDR3 length is 19 residues. CDR1 is MNHEY and CDR2 is SVGEGT in the germline V gene. Trimming stripped 6 bases from V and 3 bases from J, with 27 bases between. CDR3 nucleotides: TGTGCCAGCAGAACCACCTTTCGCCGGGACAAGGGGCTCAATCAGCCCCAGCATTTT. This gives the protein CASRTTFRRDKGLNQPQHF.

There are a few counts of this clonotype. The chain recombines TRBV18 with TRBJ1-3; TRBD1 is a possible D gene (6 bases). Germline loops: CDR1 KGHSH, CDR2 LQKENI. CDR3 length equals 15 residues. Trimming removed 5 bases from V and 0 bases from J, with 11 bases in between. The CDR3 spells CASSGGGSSGNTIYF. The DNA for the CDR3 is TGTGCCAGCTCAGGGGGCGGCAGCTCTGGAAACACCATATATTTT.